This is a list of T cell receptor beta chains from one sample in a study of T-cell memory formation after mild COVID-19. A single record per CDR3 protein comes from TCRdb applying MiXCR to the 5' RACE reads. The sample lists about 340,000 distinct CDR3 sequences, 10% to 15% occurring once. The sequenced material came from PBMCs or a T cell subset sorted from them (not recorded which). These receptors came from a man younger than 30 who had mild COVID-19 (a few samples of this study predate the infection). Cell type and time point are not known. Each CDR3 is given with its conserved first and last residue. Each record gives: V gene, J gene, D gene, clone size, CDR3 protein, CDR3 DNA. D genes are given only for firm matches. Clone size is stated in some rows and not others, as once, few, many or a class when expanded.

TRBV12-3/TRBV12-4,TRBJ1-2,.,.,CASTTSGGNYGYTF,TGTGCCAGCACAACCTCGGGCGGCAACTATGGCTACACCTTC
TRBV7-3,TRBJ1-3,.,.,CASSLTVGNTIYF,TGTGCCAGCAGCTTAACAGTCGGAAACACCATATATTTT
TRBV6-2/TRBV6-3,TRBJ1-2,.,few,CASSYPAGVAYGYTF,TGTGCCAGCAGTTACCCGGCAGGGGTCGCCTATGGCTACACCTTC
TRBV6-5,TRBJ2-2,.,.,CASRGDGSTGELFF,TGTGCCAGCAGGGGGGACGGGAGCACCGGGGAGCTGTTTTTT
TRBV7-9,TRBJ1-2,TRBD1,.,CASSPGQARFYGYTF,TGTGCCAGCAGCCCGGGACAGGCGAGGTTCTATGGCTACACCTTC
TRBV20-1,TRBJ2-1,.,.,CSALGFNEQFF,TGCAGTGCTCTCGGGTTCAATGAGCAGTTCTTC
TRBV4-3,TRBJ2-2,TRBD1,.,CASSRPGTGTGELFF,TGCGCCAGCAGCCGACCCGGGACAGGGACCGGGGAGCTGTTTTTT
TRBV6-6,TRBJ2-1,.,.,CASSYFYNEQFF,TGTGCCAGCAGTTACTTCTACAATGAGCAGTTCTTC
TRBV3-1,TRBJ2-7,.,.,CASGQGQGYEQYF,TGTGCCAGCGGCCAGGGGCAGGGGTACGAGCAGTACTTC
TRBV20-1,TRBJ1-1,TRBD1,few,CSAPTGQSAEAFF,TGCAGTGCTCCGACAGGGCAATCGGCTGAAGCTTTCTTT
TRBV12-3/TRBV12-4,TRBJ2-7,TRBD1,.,CASTPGQGFYQQYF,TGTGCCAGCACGCCCGGACAGGGATTCTACCAGCAGTACTTC
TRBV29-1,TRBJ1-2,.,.,CSVLPRGDYGYTF,TGCAGCGTCTTGCCACGAGGGGACTATGGCTACACCTTC
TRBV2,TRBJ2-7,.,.,CASIREENYYEQYF,TGTGCCAGCATCCGAGAGGAGAACTACTACGAGCAGTACTTC
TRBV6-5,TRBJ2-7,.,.,CASSSRRRSEQYF,TGTGCCAGCAGTTCCAGGAGGCGAAGCGAGCAGTACTTC
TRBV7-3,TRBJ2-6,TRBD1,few,CASSGDHGDRVTGANVLTF,TGTGCCAGCAGCGGGGATCACGGGGACAGGGTGACTGGGGCCAACGTCCTGACTTTC
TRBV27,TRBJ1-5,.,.,CASSPTGTQFRSNQPQHF,TGTGCCAGCAGTCCGACCGGGACCCAGTTTAGGAGCAATCAGCCCCAGCATTTT
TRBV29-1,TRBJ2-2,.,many,CSVLDSFGIAGELFF,TGCAGCGTATTAGACTCTTTTGGGATTGCCGGGGAGCTGTTTTTT
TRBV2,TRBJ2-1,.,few,CATLAPGANEQFF,TGTGCCACCCTAGCCCCTGGGGCGAATGAGCAGTTCTTC
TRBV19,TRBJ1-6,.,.,CASSINYNSPLHF,TGTGCCAGTAGTATTAACTATAATTCACCCCTCCACTTT
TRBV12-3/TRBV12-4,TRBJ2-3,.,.,CASSGIPHTQYF,TGTGCCAGCAGTGGGATTCCGCATACGCAGTATTTT
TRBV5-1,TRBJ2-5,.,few,CASSLGTLRYQETQYF,TGCGCCAGCAGCTTGGGGACTCTCCGGTACCAAGAGACCCAGTACTTC
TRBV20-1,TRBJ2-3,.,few,CSAHWTDTDTQYF,TGCAGTGCTCACTGGACCGACACAGATACGCAGTATTTT
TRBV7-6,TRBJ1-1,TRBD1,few,CASSLRDRGVTEAFF,TGTGCCAGCAGCCTCCGGGACAGAGGGGTCACTGAAGCTTTCTTT
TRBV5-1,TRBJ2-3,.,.,CASSLAPSAGALTDTQYF,TGCGCCAGCAGCTTGGCACCGTCAGCGGGCGCGCTCACAGATACGCAGTATTTT
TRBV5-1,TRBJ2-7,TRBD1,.,CASSTRQGAYEQYF,TGCGCCAGCAGCACCCGACAGGGGGCCTACGAGCAGTACTTC
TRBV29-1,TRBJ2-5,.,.,CSVDTNQETQYF,TGCAGCGTTGATACAAACCAAGAGACCCAGTACTTC
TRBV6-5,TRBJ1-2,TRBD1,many,CASSQPGGRYGYTF,TGTGCCAGCAGTCAGCCAGGGGGCCGCTATGGCTACACCTTC
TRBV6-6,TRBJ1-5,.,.,CASSYSIRGGNQPQHF,TGTGCCAGCAGTTACTCGATCAGGGGAGGCAATCAGCCCCAGCATTTT
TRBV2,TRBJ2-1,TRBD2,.,CASSTRGTTYNEQFF,TGTGCCAGCAGTACCCGCGGGACTACGTACAATGAGCAGTTCTTC
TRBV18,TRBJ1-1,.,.,CASSPRAKMNTEAFF,TGTGCCAGCTCACCACGGGCAAAAATGAACACTGAAGCTTTCTTT
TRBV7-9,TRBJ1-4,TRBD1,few,CASSLAGGFEKLFF,TGTGCCAGCAGCTTGGCAGGGGGATTTGAAAAACTGTTTTTT
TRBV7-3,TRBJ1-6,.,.,CASSLAGEGSPLHF,TGTGCCAGCAGCTTAGCAGGGGAAGGTTCACCCCTCCACTTT
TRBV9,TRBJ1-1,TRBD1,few,CASSEGTGEGPEAFF,TGTGCCAGCAGCGAGGGAACAGGGGAAGGGCCTGAAGCTTTCTTT
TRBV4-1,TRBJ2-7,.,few,CASSNAYEQYF,TGCGCCAGCAGCAATGCCTACGAGCAGTACTTC
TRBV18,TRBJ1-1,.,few,CASSEGRSNTEAFF,TGTGCCAGCTCAGAAGGCCGTTCGAACACTGAAGCTTTCTTT